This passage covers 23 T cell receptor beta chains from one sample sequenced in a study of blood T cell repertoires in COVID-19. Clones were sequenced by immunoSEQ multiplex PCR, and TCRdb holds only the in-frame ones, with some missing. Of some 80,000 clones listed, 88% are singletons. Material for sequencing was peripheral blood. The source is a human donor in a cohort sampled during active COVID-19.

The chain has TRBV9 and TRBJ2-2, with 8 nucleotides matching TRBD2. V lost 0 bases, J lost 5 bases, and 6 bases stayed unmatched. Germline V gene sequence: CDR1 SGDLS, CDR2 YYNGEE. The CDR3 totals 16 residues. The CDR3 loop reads CASSVGPAGVTGELFF. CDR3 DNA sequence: TGTGCCAGCAGCGTAGGTCCAGCGGGGGTTACCGGGGAGCTGTTTTTT.

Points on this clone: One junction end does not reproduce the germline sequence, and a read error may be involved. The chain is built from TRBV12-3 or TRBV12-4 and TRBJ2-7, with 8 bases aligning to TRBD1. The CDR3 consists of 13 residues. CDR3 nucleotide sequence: TGTGCCAGCAGTGGCGACAGGGGAAGGGCAGTGGACTTC. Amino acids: CASSGDRGRAVDF.

CDR3 in amino acids: CASSPRVYRLGEQYF. The CDR3 bases are TGTGCCAGCTCACCACGAGTGTACCGTCTCGGCGAGCAGTACTTC. V and J are TRBV18 and TRBJ2-7; D ambiguous. The CDR3 covers 15 residues. Trimming took 1 base from V and 6 from J, leaving 16 bases between them. From germline, CDR1 is KGHSH and CDR2 LQKENI.

The CDR3 spells CASSLSGVGYNEQFF. The CDR3 DNA reads as TGTGCCAGCAGCCTTAGCGGAGTCGGCTACAATGAGCAGTTCTTC. V and J are TRBV14 and TRBJ2-1; the D gene is possibly TRBD2 (6 bases). Deletions cut 4 bases from V and 3 bases from J, with 13 bases between. Germline-derived CDR1 and CDR2 are SGHDN and FVKESK. This CDR3 is built from 15 residues.

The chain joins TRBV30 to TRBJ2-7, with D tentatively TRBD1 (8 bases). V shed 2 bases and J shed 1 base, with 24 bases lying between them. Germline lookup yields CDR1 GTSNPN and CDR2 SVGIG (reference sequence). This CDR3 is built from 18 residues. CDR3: CAWSTQGAGSGFSYEQYF. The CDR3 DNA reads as TGTGCCTGGAGTACCCAGGGGGCTGGTAGCGGGTTTTCCTACGAGCAGTACTTC.

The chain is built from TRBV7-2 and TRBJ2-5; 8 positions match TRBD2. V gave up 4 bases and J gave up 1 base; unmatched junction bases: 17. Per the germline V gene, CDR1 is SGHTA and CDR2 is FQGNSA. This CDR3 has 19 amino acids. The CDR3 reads CASSSSMGGGILVQETQYF. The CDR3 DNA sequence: TGTGCCAGCAGCTCTTCTATGGGCGGGGGGATCCTTGTCCAAGAGACCCAGTACTTC.

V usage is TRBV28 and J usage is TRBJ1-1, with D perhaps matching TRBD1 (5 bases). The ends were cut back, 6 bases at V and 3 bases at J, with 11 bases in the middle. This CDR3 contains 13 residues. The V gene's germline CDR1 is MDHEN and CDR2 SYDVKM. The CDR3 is CASRYRTYTEAFF. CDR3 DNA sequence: TGTGCCAGCAGGTACAGGACCTACACTGAAGCTTTCTTT. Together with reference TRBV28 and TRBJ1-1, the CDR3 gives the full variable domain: DVKVTQSSRYLVKRTGEKVFLECVQDMDHENMFWYRQDPGLGLRLIYFSYDVKMKEKGDIPEGYSVSREKKERFSLILESASTNQTSMYLCASRYRTYTEAFFGQGTRLTVV.

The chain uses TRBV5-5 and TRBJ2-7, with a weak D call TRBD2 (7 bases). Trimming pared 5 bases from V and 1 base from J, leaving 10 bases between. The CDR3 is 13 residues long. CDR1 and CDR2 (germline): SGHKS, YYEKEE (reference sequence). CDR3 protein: CASRGGLSYEQYF. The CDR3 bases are TGTGCCAGCAGGGGGGGGCTGTCCTACGAGCAGTACTTC.

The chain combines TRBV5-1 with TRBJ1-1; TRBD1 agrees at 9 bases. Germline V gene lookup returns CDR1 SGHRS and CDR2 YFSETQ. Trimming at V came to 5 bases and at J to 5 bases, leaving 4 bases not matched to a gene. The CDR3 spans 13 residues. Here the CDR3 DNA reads TGCGCCAGCAGACGGGACAGGGCTACTGAAGCTTTCTTT. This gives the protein CASRRDRATEAFF. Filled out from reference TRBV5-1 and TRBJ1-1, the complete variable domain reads KAGVTQTPRYLIKTRGQQVTLSCSPISGHRSVSWYQQTPGQGLQFLFEYFSETQRNKGNFPGRFSGRQFSNSRSEMNVSTLELGDSALYLCASRRDRATEAFFGQGTRLTVV.

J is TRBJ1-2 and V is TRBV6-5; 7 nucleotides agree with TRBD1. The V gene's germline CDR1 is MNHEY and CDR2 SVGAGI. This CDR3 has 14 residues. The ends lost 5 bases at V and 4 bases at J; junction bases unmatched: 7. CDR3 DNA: TGTGCCAGCAGTCGGGACAGAAGTAGCTATGGCTACACCTTC. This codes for CASSRDRSSYGYTF.

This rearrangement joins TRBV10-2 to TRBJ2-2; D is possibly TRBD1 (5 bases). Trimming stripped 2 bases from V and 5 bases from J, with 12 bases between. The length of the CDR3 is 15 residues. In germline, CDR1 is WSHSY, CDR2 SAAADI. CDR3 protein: CASSETGLGTGELFF. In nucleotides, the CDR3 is TGCGCCAGCAGTGAGACAGGCTTAGGTACCGGGGAGCTGTTTTTT.

CDR3 in amino acids: CASSPRTGYPSSYNEQFF. In DNA form, the CDR3 reads TGTGCCAGCAGCCCTAGGACAGGGTACCCCAGCTCCTACAATGAGCAGTTCTTC. The chain combines TRBV11-2 with TRBJ2-1, with 8 bases aligning to TRBD1. V dropped 5 bases and J dropped 0; count of bases not matched to a gene: 12. Germline CDR1 reads SGHAT; CDR2 reads FQNNGV. The CDR3 loop spans 18 amino acids.

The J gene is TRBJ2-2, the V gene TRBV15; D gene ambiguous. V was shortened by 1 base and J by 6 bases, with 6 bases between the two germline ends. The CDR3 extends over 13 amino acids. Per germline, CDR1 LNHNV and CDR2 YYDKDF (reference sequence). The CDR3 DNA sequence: TGTGCCACCAGCAGAGTTCGTGCCGGGGAGCTGTTTTTT. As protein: CATSRVRAGELFF.

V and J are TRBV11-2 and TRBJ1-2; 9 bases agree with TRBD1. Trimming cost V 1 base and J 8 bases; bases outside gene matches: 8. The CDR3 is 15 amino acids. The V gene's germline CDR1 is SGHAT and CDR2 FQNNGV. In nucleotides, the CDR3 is TGTGCCAGCAGCTTAGTGGGACAGGGTTGGGGCGGCTACACCTTC. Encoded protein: CASSLVGQGWGGYTF.

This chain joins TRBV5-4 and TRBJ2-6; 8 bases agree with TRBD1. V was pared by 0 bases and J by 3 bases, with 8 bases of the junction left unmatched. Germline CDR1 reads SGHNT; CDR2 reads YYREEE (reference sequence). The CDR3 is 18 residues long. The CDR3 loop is CASSLAQGAGVGANVLTF. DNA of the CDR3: TGTGCCAGCAGCTTGGCGCAGGGGGCAGGGGTTGGGGCCAACGTCCTGACTTTC.

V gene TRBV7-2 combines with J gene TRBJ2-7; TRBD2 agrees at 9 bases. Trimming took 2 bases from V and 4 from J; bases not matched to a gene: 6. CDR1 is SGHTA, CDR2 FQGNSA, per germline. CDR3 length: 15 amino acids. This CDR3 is CASSLRLAGFYEQYF. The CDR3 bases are TGTGCCAGCAGCTTAAGGCTAGCGGGATTTTACGAGCAGTACTTC. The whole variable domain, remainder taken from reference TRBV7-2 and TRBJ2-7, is GAGVSQSPSNKVTEKGKDVELRCDPISGHTALYWYRQSLGQGLEFLIYFQGNSAPDKSGLPSDRFSAERTGGSVSTLTIQRTQQEDSAVYLCASSLRLAGFYEQYFGPGTRLTVT.

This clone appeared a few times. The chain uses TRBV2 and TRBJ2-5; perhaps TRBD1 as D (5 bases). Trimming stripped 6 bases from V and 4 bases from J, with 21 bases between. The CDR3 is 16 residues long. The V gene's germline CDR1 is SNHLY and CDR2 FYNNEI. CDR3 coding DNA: TGTGCCAGCAGCCAAGCCAGACGGCAGGGTCCAGAGACCCAGTACTTC. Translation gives CASSQARRQGPETQYF.

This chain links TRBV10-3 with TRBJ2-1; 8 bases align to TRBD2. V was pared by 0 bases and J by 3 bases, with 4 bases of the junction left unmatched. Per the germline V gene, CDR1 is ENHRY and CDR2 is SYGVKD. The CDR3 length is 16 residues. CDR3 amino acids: CAISESGSGDYNEQFF. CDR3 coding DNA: TGTGCCATCAGTGAGTCAGGTAGCGGGGACTACAATGAGCAGTTCTTC.

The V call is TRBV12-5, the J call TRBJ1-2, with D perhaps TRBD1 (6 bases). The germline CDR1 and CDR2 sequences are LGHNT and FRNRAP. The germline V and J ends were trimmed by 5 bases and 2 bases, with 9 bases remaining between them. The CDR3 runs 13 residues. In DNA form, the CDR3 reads TGTGCTAGTGGTGCAGGACAGAACTATGGCTACACCTTC. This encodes CASGAGQNYGYTF. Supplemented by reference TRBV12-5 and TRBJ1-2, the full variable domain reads DARVTQTPRHKVTEMGQEVTMRCQPILGHNTVFWYRQTMMQGLELLAYFRNRAPLDDSGMPKDRFSAEMPDATLATLKIQPSEPRDSAVYFCASGAGQNYGYTFGSGTRLTVV.

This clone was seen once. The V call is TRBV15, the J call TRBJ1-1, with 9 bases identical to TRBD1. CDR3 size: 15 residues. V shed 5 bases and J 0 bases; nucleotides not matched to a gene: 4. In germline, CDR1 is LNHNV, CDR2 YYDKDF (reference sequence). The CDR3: CATSARTGVNTEAFF. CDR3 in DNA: TGTGCCACCAGCGCCAGGACAGGGGTGAACACTGAAGCTTTCTTT. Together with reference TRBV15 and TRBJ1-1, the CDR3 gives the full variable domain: DAMVIQNPRYQVTQFGKPVTLSCSQTLNHNVMYWYQQKSSQAPKLLFHYYDKDFNNEADTPDNFQSRRPNTSFCFLDIRSPGLGDTAMYLCATSARTGVNTEAFFGQGTRLTVV.

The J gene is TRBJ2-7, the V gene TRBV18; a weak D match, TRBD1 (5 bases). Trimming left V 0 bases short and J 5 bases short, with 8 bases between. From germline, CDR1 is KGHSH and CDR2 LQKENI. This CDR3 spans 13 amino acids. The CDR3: CASSPPGVHEQYF. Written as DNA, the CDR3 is TGTGCCAGCTCACCACCAGGGGTCCACGAGCAGTACTTC.

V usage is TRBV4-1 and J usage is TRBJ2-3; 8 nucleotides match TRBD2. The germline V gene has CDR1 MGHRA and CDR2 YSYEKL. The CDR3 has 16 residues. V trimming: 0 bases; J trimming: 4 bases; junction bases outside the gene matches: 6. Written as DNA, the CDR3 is TGCGCCAGCAGCCAAGACAGCGGGAGCAAGGCAGATACGCAGTATTTT. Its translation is CASSQDSGSKADTQYF.

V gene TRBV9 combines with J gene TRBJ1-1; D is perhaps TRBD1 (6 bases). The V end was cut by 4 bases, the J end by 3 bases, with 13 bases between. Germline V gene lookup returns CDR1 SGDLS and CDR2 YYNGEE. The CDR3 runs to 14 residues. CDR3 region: CASSPNQGHTEAFF. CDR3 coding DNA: TGTGCCAGCAGCCCAAACCAGGGGCACACTGAAGCTTTCTTT. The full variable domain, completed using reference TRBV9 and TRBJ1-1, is DSGVTQTPKHLITATGQRVTLRCSPRSGDLSVYWYQQSLDQGLQFLIQYYNGEERAKGNILERFSAQQFPDLHSELNLSSLELGDSALYFCASSPNQGHTEAFFGQGTRLTVV.